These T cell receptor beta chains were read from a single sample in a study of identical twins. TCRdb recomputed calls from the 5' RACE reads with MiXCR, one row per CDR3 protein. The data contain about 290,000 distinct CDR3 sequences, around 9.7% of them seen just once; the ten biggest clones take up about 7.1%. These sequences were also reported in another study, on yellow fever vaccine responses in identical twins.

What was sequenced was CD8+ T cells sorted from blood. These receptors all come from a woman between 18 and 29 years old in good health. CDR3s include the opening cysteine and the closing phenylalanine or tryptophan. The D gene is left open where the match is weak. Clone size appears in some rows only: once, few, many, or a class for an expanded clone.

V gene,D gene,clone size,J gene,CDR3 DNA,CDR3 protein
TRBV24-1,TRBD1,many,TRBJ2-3,TGTGCCACAAAAGCCCGGGACAGGGAAGCAGATACGCAGTATTTT,CATKARDREADTQYF
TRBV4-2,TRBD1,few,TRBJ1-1,TGTGCCAGCAGCCCTACCGGGACAGAGAACACTGAAGCTTTCTTT,CASSPTGTENTEAFF
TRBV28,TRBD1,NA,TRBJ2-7,TGTGCCAGCAGTACGGACAGGGGGGCCTACGAGCAGTACTTC,CASSTDRGAYEQYF
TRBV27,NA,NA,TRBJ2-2,TGTGCCAGCAGTTTTATACAGGCCAACACCGGGGAGCTGTTTTTT,CASSFIQANTGELFF
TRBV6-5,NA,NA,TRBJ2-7,TGTGCCAGCAGTTACGTAGAGCAGGCTTGGTACGTACAGTACTTC,CASSYVEQAWYVQYF
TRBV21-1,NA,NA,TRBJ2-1,TGTGCCAGCAGCCGACTAGCGGTCTACAATGAGCAGTTCTTC,CASSRLAVYNEQFF
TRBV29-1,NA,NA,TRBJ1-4,TGCAGCGTTGCACAGGGCGGTGAAAAACTGTTTTTT,CSVAQGGEKLFF
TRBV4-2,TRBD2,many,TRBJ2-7,TGTGCCAGCAGCCAAGTTCGGGGACTAGTCTCATCCGAGCAGTACTTC,CASSQVRGLVSSEQYF
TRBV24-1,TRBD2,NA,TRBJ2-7,TGTGCCACCAGTGATACACCCTGGAGCGGGAGGGGCTACGAGCAGTACTTC,CATSDTPWSGRGYEQYF
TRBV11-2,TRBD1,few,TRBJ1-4,TGTGCCAGCAGCTTGGGACAGGCCCCCTCCCGCTATAATGAAAAACTGTTTTTT,CASSLGQAPSRYNEKLFF
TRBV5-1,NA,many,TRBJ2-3,TGCGCCAGCAGCTCCCTTCCTCGAGATTCTAGCACAGATACGCAGTATTTT,CASSSLPRDSSTDTQYF
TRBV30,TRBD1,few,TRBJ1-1,TGTGCCTGGAGTGAACAACAGGGGAGGGCTTTCTTT,CAWSEQQGRAFF
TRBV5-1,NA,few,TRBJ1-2,TGCGCCAGCAGCCCCGGACAGAAAATGATCTATGGCTACACCTTC,CASSPGQKMIYGYTF
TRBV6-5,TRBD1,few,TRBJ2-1,TGTGCCAGCAGTTACTGGGAAGGGACAGGGGGCTATGAGCAGTTCTTC,CASSYWEGTGGYEQFF
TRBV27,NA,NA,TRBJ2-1,TGTGCCAGCAGTTTTCAGGAAACCTACAATGAGCAGTTCTTC,CASSFQETYNEQFF
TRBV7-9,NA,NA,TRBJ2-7,TGTGCCAGCAGCCCCCAGCCGGAACGGGAGCAGTACTTC,CASSPQPEREQYF
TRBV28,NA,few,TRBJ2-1,TGTGCCAGCAGTTTAGAGGGTGTACCCTACAATGAGCAGTTCTTC,CASSLEGVPYNEQFF
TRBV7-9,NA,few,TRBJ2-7,TGTGCCAGCAGCGATCAGGGGAGGGCCTACGAGCAGTACTTC,CASSDQGRAYEQYF
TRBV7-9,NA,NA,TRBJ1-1,TGTGCCAGCAGCTTCCCCAGGGATGCGGCGGGAACTGAAGCTTTCTTT,CASSFPRDAAGTEAFF
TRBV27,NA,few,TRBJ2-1,TGTGCCAGCACAACGGGGTCCTACAATGAGCAGTTCTTC,CASTTGSYNEQFF
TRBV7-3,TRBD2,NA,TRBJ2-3,TGTGCCAGCAGCTCAAAATTGTCAAGCGGGGGCCTCTTTTACACAGATACGCAGTATTTT,CASSSKLSSGGLFYTDTQYF
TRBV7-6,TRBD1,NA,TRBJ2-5,TGTGCCAGCAGCAGCCGGACAGGGGCAGAGACCCAGTACTTC,CASSSRTGAETQYF
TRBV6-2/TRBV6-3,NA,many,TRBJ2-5,TGTGCCAGCTCGCGTGAGACCCAGTACTTC,CASSRETQYF
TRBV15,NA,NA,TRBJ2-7,TGTGCCACCAGCAGGAACAGTTCAACCTACGAGCAGTACTTC,CATSRNSSTYEQYF
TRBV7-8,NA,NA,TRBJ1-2,TGTGCCAGCAGCATGGAGGACAGCAATGGCTACACCTTC,CASSMEDSNGYTF
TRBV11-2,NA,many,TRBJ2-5,TGTGCCAGCAGCTTAGGGAATCTCTGGGAAGAGACCCAGTACTTC,CASSLGNLWEETQYF
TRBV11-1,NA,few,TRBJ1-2,TGTGCCAGCAGCTTATTGACAGCTAACTATGGCTACACCTTC,CASSLLTANYGYTF
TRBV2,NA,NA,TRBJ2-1,TGTGCCACTAAAGGGGTTGAGCAGTTCTTC,CATKGVEQFF
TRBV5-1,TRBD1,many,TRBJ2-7,TGCGCCAGCAGCTTAAGTTGGGACAGGGACGAGCAGTACTTC,CASSLSWDRDEQYF
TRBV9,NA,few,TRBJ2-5,TGTGCCAGCAGCCTCTTTTCAGGGAACCAAGAGACCCAGTACTTC,CASSLFSGNQETQYF
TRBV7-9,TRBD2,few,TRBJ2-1,TGTGCCAGCATTAATACAGCGGGAGGGCCGTCCCAGTTCTTC,CASINTAGGPSQFF
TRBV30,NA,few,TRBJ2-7,TGTGCCTGGAATGGAGGGTTCTACGAGCAGTACTTC,CAWNGGFYEQYF
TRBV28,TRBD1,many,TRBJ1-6,TGTGCCAGCAGTTTAGGCCGACAGGGGATGGGTTTGTACCTCCACTTT,CASSLGRQGMGLYLHF
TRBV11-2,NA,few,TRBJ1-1,TGTGCCAGCAGCCCCCCTTATACCGCAGGGCCTGAAGCTTTCTTT,CASSPPYTAGPEAFF
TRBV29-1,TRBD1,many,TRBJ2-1,TGCAGCGTTCGGACAGGCCCAGCCAATGAGCAGTTCTTC,CSVRTGPANEQFF
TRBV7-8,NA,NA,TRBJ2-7,TGTGCCAGCAGCTCAAGGGTAGGGCGGGGAAGCTCCTACGAGCAGTACTTC,CASSSRVGRGSSYEQYF
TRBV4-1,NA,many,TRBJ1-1,TGCGCCAGCAGCCAAGATGAGAACACTGAAGCTTTCTTT,CASSQDENTEAFF
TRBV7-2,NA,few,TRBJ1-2,TGTGCCAGCAGTGGCGGGAGAATCTATGGCTACACCTTC,CASSGGRIYGYTF
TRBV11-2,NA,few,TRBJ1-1,TGTGCCAGCAGCTCGACCGGGCCTTGGGCTTTCTTT,CASSSTGPWAFF
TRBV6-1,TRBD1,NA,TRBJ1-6,TGTGCCAGCAGGTGGACAGGGAAAAATTCACCCCTCCACTTT,CASRWTGKNSPLHF
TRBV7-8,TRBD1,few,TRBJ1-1,TGTGCCAGCAGCACGAGCAGGGGGATGAACACTGAAGCTTTCTTT,CASSTSRGMNTEAFF
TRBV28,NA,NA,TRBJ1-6,TGTGCCAGCAGTTTAGTCGCAGGGTCCTATAATTCACCCCTCCACTTT,CASSLVAGSYNSPLHF
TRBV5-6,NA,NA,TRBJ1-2,TGTGCCAGCAGCTTGGGCCGTACCTATGGCTACACCTTC,CASSLGRTYGYTF
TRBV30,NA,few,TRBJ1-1,TGTGCCTGGAGTGACGGGTCGAACACTGAAGCTTTCTTT,CAWSDGSNTEAFF
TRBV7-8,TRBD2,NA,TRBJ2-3,TGTGCCAGCGGGGCAGCGGGGGGCCTAAGCACAGATACGCAGTATTTT,CASGAAGGLSTDTQYF
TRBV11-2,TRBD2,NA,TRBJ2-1,TGTGCCAGCAGCTTACCCAGCGGGAATTACAATGAGCAGTTCTTC,CASSLPSGNYNEQFF
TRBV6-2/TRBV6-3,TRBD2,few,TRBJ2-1,TGTGCCAGCAGTTACGTACTAGCGGGCAAGAATGAGCAGTTCTTC,CASSYVLAGKNEQFF
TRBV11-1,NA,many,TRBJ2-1,TGTGCCAGCAGTAATACGGTACAGTCCCCGAGGCCAACGGGGTACAATGAGCAGTTCTTC,CASSNTVQSPRPTGYNEQFF
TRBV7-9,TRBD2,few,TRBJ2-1,TGTGCCAGCAGCTTAGACTCCAGCGGGAGAGGAGGAAATGAGCAGTTCTTC,CASSLDSSGRGGNEQFF
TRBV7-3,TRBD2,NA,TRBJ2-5,TGTGCCAGCAGCAACGGACTAGAAGAGACCCAGTACTTC,CASSNGLEETQYF
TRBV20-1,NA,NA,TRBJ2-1,TGCAGTCAACTCTCCTACAATGAGCAGTTCTTC,CSQLSYNEQFF
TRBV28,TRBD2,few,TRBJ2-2,TGTGCCAGCAGTTTTAGACTAGCGGGAGTCACCGGGGAGCTGTTTTTT,CASSFRLAGVTGELFF
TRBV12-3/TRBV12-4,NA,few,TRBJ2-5,TGTGCCAGCAGTTTCGGCAGGGAAGAGACCCAGTACTTC,CASSFGREETQYF
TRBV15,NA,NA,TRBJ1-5,TGTGCCACCAGCAGAGAGGGAGGTCGCAATCAGCCCCAGCATTTT,CATSREGGRNQPQHF
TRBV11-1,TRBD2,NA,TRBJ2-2,TGTGCCAGCAGCTTAGGTCTGCTAGCGGAAGCCGCGAACACCGGGGAGCTGTTTTTT,CASSLGLLAEAANTGELFF
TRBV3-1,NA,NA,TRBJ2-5,TGTGCCAGCAGCCAAGCTCCGTTCCAAGAGACCCAGTACTTC,CASSQAPFQETQYF
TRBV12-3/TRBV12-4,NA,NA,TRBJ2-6,TGTGCCAGCTGCACATTATCTGGGGCCAACGTCCTGACTTTC,CASCTLSGANVLTF
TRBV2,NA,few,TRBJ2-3,TGTGCCAGCAGTCCTCCCTACGACAGAGATACGCAGTATTTT,CASSPPYDRDTQYF
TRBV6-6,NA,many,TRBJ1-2,TGTGCCAGCGGGGGCAGGGCTAACGGCTACACCTTC,CASGGRANGYTF